This TCR beta chain was identified during a study of a mutant IDH1 vaccine in newly diagnosed glioma. Turning to the study itself: Investigators started vaccination 4-6 weeks after radiotherapy alone, or with temozolomide cycles. Patients were pretreated with radiotherapy, temozolomide, or both, mostly both.

Data came from immunoSEQ multiplex PCR; TCRdb stores just in-frame clones and leaves some out. Among 25,000 to 40,000 clones, around four fifths were seen once, and the ten largest hold around 10%. For this clone: Antigen specificity is unknown.

Documented time point: week 35, safety follow-up. Doses of 300 ug of mutant IDH1 20-mer peptide were given with topical imiquimod. Per germline, CDR1 SGHVS and CDR2 FQNEAQ. V shed 1 base and J shed 1 base, with 14 bases lying between them. The CDR3 sequence is 17 residues long. Source: PBMCs, taken from a glioma patient whose treatment included an IDH1 peptide vaccine. The clonotype was recovered from a middle-aged woman with glioma. The chain uses TRBV7-8 and TRBJ2-1; TRBD1 or TRBD2 may be the D gene (5 bases each). CDR3 residues: CASSLGAQRGSYNEQFF. CDR3 sequence (DNA): TGTGCCAGCAGCTTAGGGGCGCAGAGGGGATCCTACAATGAGCAGTTCTTC.